This T cell receptor beta chain is drawn from a study of shared clonotypes between healthy human individuals. Donors comprised healthy HIV-negative adults lacking recent acute infections or vaccinations. As to this clone: Other DNA sequences in this sample translate to the same CDR3.

The assay was immunoSEQ multiplex PCR, and TCRdb's table has in-frame clones only and misses some. Of 2 million to 2.5 million clones listed, approximately 90% were seen once; the top ten hold 0.3% to 0.45%. The clonotype was recovered from a young man in good health. Some clones in this sample may be carry-over from other donors' samples. Sequencing was carried out using naive CD4+ T cells from PBMCs. Subset noted: CD45RA+ positively selected.

The CDR3, as DNA: TGCAGCGTTGGGAACACCGGGGAGCTGTTTTTT. Encoded protein: CSVGNTGELFF. This chain joins TRBV29-1 and TRBJ2-2; D unclear. V lost 4 bases to trimming and J lost 1 base, with 1 base between them. The CDR3 totals 11 residues. Germline CDR1 and CDR2: SQVTM and ANQGSEA.